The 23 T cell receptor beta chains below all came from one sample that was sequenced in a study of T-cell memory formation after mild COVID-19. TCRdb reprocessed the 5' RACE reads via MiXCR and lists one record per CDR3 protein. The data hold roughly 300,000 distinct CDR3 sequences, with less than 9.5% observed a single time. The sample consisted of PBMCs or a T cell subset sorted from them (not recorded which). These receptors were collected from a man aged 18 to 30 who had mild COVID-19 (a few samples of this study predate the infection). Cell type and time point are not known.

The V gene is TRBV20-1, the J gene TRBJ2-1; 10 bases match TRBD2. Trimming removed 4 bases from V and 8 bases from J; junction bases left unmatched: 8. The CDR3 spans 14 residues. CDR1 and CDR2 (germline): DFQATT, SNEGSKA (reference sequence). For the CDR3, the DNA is TGCAGTGCTATGAGCGGGGGGGCCTCGTATGAGCAGTTCTTC. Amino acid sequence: CSAMSGGASYEQFF.

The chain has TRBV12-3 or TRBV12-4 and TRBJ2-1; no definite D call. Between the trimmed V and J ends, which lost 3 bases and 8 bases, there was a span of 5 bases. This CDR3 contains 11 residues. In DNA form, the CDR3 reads TGTGCCAGCAGTTTTCGGCATGAGCAGTTCTTC. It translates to CASSFRHEQFF.

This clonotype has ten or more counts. This CDR3 is CASSPGLVGELRFF. The CDR3 DNA reads as TGTGCCAGCAGCCCGGGACTAGTGGGGGAGCTAAGATTCTTC. The rearrangement uses TRBV4-2 and TRBJ2-1; 8 bases match TRBD2. Germline CDR1 and CDR2: LGHNA and YNFKEQ. Losses at the gene ends were 4 bases for V and 16 bases for J; bases not matched to a gene: 15. This CDR3 is built from 14 residues.

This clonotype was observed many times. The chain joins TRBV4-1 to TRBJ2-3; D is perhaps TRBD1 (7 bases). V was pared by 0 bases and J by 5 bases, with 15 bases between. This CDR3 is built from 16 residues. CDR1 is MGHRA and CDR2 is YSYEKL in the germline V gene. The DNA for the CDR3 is TGCGCCAGCAGCCAAGAAAGGGCAGGGGGGATAGATACGCAGTATTTT. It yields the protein CASSQERAGGIDTQYF.

The CDR3 DNA follows: TGCAGCGTTGAACAGCGAGTCACTGAAGCTTTCTTT. Amino acid sequence: CSVEQRVTEAFF. The chain links TRBV29-1 to TRBJ1-1, with unresolved D. Germline V gene lookup returns CDR1 SQVTM and CDR2 ANQGSEA. V was trimmed by 2 bases and J by 4 bases, leaving 8 bases between them. This CDR3 comprises 12 residues.

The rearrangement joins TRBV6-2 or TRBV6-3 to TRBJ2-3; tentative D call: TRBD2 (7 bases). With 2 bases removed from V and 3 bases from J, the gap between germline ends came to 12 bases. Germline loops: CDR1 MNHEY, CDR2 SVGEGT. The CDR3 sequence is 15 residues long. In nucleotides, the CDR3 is TGTGCCAGCAGTTACGGGAGGGGGATTACAGATACGCAGTATTTT. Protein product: CASSYGRGITDTQYF.

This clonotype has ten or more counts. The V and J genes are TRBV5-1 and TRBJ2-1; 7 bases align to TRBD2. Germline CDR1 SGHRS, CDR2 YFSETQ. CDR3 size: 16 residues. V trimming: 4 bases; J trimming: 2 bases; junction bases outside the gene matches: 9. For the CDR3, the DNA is TGCGCCAGCAGCCCCGCGGGGGTAGGGCCCTACAATGAGCAGTTCTTC. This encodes CASSPAGVGPYNEQFF.

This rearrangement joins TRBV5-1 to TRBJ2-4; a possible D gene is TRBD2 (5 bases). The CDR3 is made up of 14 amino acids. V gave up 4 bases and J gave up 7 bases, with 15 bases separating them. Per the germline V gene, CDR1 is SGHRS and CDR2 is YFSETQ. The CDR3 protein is CASSLDTGENIQYF. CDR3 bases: TGCGCCAGCAGCCTTGACACCGGGGAGAACATTCAGTACTTC.

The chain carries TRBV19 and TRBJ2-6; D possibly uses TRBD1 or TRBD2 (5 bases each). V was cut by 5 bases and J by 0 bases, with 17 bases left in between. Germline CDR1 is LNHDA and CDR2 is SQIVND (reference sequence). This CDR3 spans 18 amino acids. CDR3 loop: CASSPRDPPSSGANVLTF. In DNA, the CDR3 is TGTGCCAGTAGTCCAAGGGACCCTCCCAGCTCTGGGGCCAACGTCCTGACTTTC.

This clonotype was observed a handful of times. The CDR3 nucleotides read TGTGCCAGCAGCCCTTCGGTCCAGTCTGCAGATACGCAGTATTTT. This gives the protein CASSPSVQSADTQYF. The chain carries TRBV11-2 and TRBJ2-3; D is ambiguous. From germline, CDR1 is SGHAT and CDR2 FQNNGV. Trimming stripped 5 bases from V and 4 bases from J, with 16 bases between. The CDR3 loop spans 15 amino acids.

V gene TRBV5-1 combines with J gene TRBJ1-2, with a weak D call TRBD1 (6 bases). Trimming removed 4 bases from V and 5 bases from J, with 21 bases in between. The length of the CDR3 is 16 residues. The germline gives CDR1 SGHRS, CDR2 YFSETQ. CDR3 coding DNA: TGCGCCAGCAGCCCCCACAGGGATCTTTTGATTTATGGCTACACCTTC. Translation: CASSPHRDLLIYGYTF.

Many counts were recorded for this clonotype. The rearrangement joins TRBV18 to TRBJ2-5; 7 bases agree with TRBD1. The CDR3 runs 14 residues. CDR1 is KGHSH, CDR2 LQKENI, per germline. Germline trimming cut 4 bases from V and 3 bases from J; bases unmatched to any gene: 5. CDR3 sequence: CASSLRQGEETQYF. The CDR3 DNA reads TGTGCCAGCTCACTACGACAGGGAGAAGAGACCCAGTACTTC.

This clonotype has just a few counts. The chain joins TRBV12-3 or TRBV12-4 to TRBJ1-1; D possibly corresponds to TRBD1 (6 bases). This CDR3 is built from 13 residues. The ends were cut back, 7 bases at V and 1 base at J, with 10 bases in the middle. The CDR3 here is CASTEGGNTEAFF. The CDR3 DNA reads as TGTGCCAGCACAGAGGGGGGGAACACTGAAGCTTTCTTT.

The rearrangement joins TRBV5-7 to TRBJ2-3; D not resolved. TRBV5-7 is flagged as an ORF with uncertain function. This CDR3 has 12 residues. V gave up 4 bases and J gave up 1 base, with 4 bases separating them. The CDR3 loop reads CASSKGTDTQYF. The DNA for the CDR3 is TGTGCCAGCAGCAAAGGCACAGATACGCAGTATTTT.

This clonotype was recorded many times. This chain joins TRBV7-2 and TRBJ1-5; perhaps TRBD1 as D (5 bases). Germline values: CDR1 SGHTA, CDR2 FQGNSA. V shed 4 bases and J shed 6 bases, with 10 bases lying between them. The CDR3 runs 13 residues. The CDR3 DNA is TGTGCCAGCAGCTCAGGGTATAGTCAGCCCCAGCATTTT. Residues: CASSSGYSQPQHF.

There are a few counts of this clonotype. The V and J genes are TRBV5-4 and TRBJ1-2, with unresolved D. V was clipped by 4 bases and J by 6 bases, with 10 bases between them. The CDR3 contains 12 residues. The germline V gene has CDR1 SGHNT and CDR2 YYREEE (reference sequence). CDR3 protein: CASSPRWDGYTF. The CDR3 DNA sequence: TGTGCCAGCAGCCCCAGGTGGGATGGCTACACCTTC.

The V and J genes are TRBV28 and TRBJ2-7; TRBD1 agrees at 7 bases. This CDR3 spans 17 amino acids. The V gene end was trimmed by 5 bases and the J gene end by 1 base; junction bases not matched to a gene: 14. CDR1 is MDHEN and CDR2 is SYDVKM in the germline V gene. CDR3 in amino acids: CASSRPPGQRGSYEQYV. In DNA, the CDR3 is TGTGCCAGCAGTAGGCCCCCGGGACAGCGCGGGTCCTACGAGCAGTACGTC.

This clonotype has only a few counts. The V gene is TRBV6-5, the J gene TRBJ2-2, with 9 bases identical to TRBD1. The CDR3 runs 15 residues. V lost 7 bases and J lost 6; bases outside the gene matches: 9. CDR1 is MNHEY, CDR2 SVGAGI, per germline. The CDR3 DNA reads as TGTGCCAGCAAGACGGGGGGACAGGGAGCCGGGGAGCTGTTTTTT. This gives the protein CASKTGGQGAGELFF.

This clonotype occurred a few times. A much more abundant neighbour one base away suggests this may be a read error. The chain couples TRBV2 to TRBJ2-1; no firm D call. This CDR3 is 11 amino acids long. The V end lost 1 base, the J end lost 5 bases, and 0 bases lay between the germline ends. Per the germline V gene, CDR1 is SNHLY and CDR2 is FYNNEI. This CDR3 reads CASSEDNEQFF. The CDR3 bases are TGTGCCAGCAGTGAAGACAATGAGCAGTTCTTC.

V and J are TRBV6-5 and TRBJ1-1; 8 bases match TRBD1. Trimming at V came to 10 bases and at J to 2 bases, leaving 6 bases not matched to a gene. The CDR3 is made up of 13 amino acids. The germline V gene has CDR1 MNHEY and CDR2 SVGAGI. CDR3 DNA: TGTGCCACAAGGGACAGGCCTAACACTGAAGCTTTCTTT. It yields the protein CATRDRPNTEAFF.

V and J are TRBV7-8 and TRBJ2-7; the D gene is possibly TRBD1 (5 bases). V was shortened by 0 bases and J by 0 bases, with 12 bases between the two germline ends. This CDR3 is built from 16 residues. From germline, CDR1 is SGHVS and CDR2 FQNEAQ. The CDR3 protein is CASSLAAGPSSYEQYV. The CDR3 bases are TGTGCCAGCAGCTTAGCGGCAGGGCCAAGCTCCTACGAGCAGTACGTC.

CDR3 nucleotide sequence: TGTGCCAGCGGCAGGTGGCTGGGCTACACCTTC. This sequence encodes CASGRWLGYTF. The chain couples TRBV6-2 or TRBV6-3 to TRBJ1-2; D is unresolved. The CDR3 totals 11 residues. Per germline, CDR1 MNHEY and CDR2 SVGEGT. Trimming took off 8 bases at V and 8 bases at J, with 12 bases between the two ends.

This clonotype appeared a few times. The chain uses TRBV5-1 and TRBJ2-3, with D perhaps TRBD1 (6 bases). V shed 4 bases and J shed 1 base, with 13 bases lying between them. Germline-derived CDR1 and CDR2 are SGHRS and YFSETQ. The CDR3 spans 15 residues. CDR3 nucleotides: TGCGCCAGCAGCGGATCAGGGGCGGGCACAGATACGCAGTATTTT. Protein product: CASSGSGAGTDTQYF.